The T cell receptor beta chain described here comes from a study of graft-versus-host responses after intestinal transplantation. Study-level background: Recipients had multivisceral, liver-intestinal, or isolated intestinal transplants. Induction using anti-thymocyte globulin, followed by tacrolimus and steroids for approximately 3 years, was given to all recipients. Overall study results and limits: Individuals who had graft-donor T cell macrochimerism had allografts that showed high graft-versus-host to host-versus-graft clonal ratios.

Produced via immunoSEQ multiplex PCR; TCRdb's table is partial and in-frame only. This table holds about 15,000 clones, roughly 70% found once. With 4 bases clipped from V and 5 bases from J, the junction kept 7 bases outside the gene matches. The CDR3 contains 16 residues. The germline CDR1 and CDR2 sequences are MNHEY and SMNVEV (reference sequence). As regards this clone: Antigen specificity is unknown.

Processing released intraepithelial and lamina propria lymphocytes from the graft tissue. The clonotype was recovered from a human patient who received an intestinal transplant, so some T cells may come from the graft donor. The rearrangement joins TRBV27 to TRBJ2-1, with TRBD2 matching over 11 bases. The specimen was ileum tissue, collected around 690 days after intestinal transplantation. CDR3 sequence reads: CASSSRLAGFNNEQFF. Here the CDR3 DNA reads TGTGCCAGCAGTTCCAGACTAGCGGGGTTTAACAATGAGCAGTTCTTC.